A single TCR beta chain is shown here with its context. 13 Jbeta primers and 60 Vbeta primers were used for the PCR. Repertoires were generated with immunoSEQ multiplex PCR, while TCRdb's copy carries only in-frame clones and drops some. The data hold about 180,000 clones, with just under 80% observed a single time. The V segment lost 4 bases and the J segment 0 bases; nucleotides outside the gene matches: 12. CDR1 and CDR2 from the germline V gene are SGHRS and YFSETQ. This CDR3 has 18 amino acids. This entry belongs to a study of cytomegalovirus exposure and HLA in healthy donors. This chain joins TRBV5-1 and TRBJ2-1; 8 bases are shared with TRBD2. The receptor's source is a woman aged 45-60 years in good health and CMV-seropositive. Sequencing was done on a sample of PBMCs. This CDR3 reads CASSPVLAGSSSYNEQFF. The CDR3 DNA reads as TGCGCCAGCAGCCCGGTTCTAGCGGGTTCGAGCTCCTACAATGAGCAGTTCTTC.